The rows below give T cell receptor beta chains drawn from one sample of a study of T-cell reconstitution after alpha-beta-depleted transplantation in children. TCRdb used MiXCR to reprocess the PCR reads, holding one entry per CDR3 protein. The data show about 980,000 distinct CDR3 sequences, under 30% seen once. Here the sequenced sample was PBMCs, mostly from graft donor cells, taken 360 days after TCRalphabeta/CD19-depleted stem cell transplant. The receptors were gathered from a boy under two years old who had a stem cell transplant for SCID, so the T cells may come from the graft donor. CDR3s include the opening cysteine and the closing phenylalanine or tryptophan. D genes are given only for firm matches. Only some rows state a clone size, as once, few, many or a class for expanded clones.

j_call | clone_size | v_call | d_call | cdr3_nt | cdr3_aa
TRBJ1-1 | . | TRBV9 | . | TGTGCCAGCAGCCCCAGACTGGGGGACACTGAAGCTTTCTTT | CASSPRLGDTEAFF
TRBJ2-2 | . | TRBV5-1 | . | TGCGCCAGCAGACAGGTCACGCCCGGGGAGCTGTTTTTT | CASRQVTPGELFF
TRBJ2-1 | few | TRBV15 | TRBD1 | TGTGCCACCAGCAGAACTAGACAGGGGACCAATGAGCAGTTCTTC | CATSRTRQGTNEQFF
TRBJ2-1 | once | TRBV5-1 | . | TGCGCCAGCAGCTTGGCCTCGGCAAACTACAATGAGCAGTTCTTC | CASSLASANYNEQFF
TRBJ2-7 | . | TRBV5-1 | TRBD1 | TGCGCCAGCAGCCCGGGACAGGGGAGGATCATCCCCTACGAGCAGTACTTC | CASSPGQGRIIPYEQYF
TRBJ2-1 | few | TRBV15 | . | TGTGCCACCAGCAGAGCTCCAAACGGAGGGGGCTCCTACAATGAGCAGTTCTTC | CATSRAPNGGGSYNEQFF
TRBJ2-5 | few | TRBV5-1 | . | TGCGCCAGCAGCTTGAGTCCCTTTCAAGAGACCCAGTACTTC | CASSLSPFQETQYF
TRBJ2-2 | . | TRBV3-1 | . | TGTGCCAGCAGCCAAAGGAGGGTTAACACCGGGGAGCTGTTTTTT | CASSQRRVNTGELFF
TRBJ2-7 | . | TRBV12-3/TRBV12-4 | . | TGTGCCAGCACCTTAGGGAGCTGGTACGAGCAGTACTTC | CASTLGSWYEQYF
TRBJ1-5 | few | TRBV12-3/TRBV12-4 | TRBD1 | TGTGCCAGCAGTTTAGGGTCCGGGACAGGGATTAATCAGCCCCAGCATTTT | CASSLGSGTGINQPQHF
TRBJ2-1 | few | TRBV30 | TRBD2 | TGTGCCTGGACAGGGAGGGTCCACAATGAGCAGTTCTTC | CAWTGRVHNEQFF
TRBJ2-7 | many | TRBV28 | TRBD1 | TGTGCCAGCAGTTTTTTGGGACAGGAACCCTACGAGCAGTACTTC | CASSFLGQEPYEQYF
TRBJ2-5 | few | TRBV18 | . | TGTGCCAGCTCACCAGATTCCAGGGTACTAGAGACCCAGTACTTC | CASSPDSRVLETQYF
TRBJ2-7 | few | TRBV20-1 | . | TGCAGTGCTAGGGCTACAGGGTATGAGAAAGAGCAGTACTTC | CSARATGYEKEQYF
TRBJ2-3 | few | TRBV11-1 | TRBD1 | TGTGCCAGCAGCTTATGGAGCGACAGGGCCGGGGATACAGATACGCAGTATTTT | CASSLWSDRAGDTDTQYF
TRBJ2-1 | . | TRBV6-2/TRBV6-3 | . | TGTGCCAGCAGTTACTTGTGGCACAATGAGCAGTTCTTC | CASSYLWHNEQFF
TRBJ2-4 | . | TRBV29-1 | TRBD1 | TGCAGCGTTGGGGGACAGGGGGCGAATATGGGAAACATTCAGTACTTC | CSVGGQGANMGNIQYF
TRBJ2-1 | few | TRBV12-3/TRBV12-4 | TRBD2 | TGTGCCAGCAGGGCGAACGGGGGGGCCCCCTACAATGAGCAGTTCTTC | CASRANGGAPYNEQFF
TRBJ2-7 | many | TRBV6-2/TRBV6-3 | . | TGTGCCAGCACCTTACCCGGGGGCTTCGGCGAGCAGTACTTC | CASTLPGGFGEQYF
TRBJ2-7 | . | TRBV3-1 | TRBD2 | TGTGCCAGCAGCCAATTGGGGGGGAATAGTGCCTACGAGCAGTACTTC | CASSQLGGNSAYEQYF
TRBJ1-1 | few | TRBV7-8 | TRBD1 | TGTGCCAGCAGCCTTCGGACAGGGAGGGCAGAGACTGAAGCTTTCTTT | CASSLRTGRAETEAFF
TRBJ2-2 | few | TRBV4-1 | TRBD2 | TGCGCCAGCAGCCAAAGCCCCGGGACTAGAATAACCGGGGAGCTGTTTTTT | CASSQSPGTRITGELFF
TRBJ2-2 | . | TRBV12-3/TRBV12-4 | . | TGTGCCAGCAGTTTCAGGACTGTCACCGGGGAGCTGTTTTTT | CASSFRTVTGELFF
TRBJ1-3 | few | TRBV10-2 | TRBD1 | TGCGCCAGCAGGAACCGGGACAGCATCCAGGGAAACACCATATATTTT | CASRNRDSIQGNTIYF
TRBJ2-7 | . | TRBV15 | . | TGTGCCACCAGCAGGGACCCCTCTCTCTTGCAGTACTTC | CATSRDPSLLQYF
TRBJ1-6 | few | TRBV4-1 | . | TGCGCCAGCAGCCACCCTAGCGCACCCCTCCACTTT | CASSHPSAPLHF
TRBJ1-1 | few | TRBV20-1 | . | TGCAGTGCCTTCGGCAGACCGAACACTGAAGCTTTCTTT | CSAFGRPNTEAFF
TRBJ2-5 | few | TRBV25-1 | TRBD2 | TGTGCCAGCAGTGAGGGGGGACTAGCGGGGTCCCAAGAGACCCAGTACTTC | CASSEGGLAGSQETQYF
TRBJ2-5 | . | TRBV12-3/TRBV12-4 | . | TGTGCCAGCAGTTTGGTGTCTATTCAAGAGACCCAGTACTTC | CASSLVSIQETQYF
TRBJ2-4 | . | TRBV4-1 | TRBD2 | TGCGCCAGCAGCCAGGTCCCGGGACTACCAAACATTCAGTACTTC | CASSQVPGLPNIQYF
TRBJ2-7 | . | TRBV5-1 | . | TGCGCCAGCAGCTTGGCCCCCAGGGAACCCTACGAGCAGTACTTC | CASSLAPREPYEQYF
TRBJ2-2 | . | TRBV10-1 | TRBD2 | TGCGCCAGCAGTCGAGCGGGGGGGCCGAACGGGGAGCTGTTTTTT | CASSRAGGPNGELFF
TRBJ2-1 | . | TRBV20-1 | . | TGCAGTGCTAGAGATATAAGGGGCCGGTGGGATGAGCAGTTCTTC | CSARDIRGRWDEQFF
TRBJ2-7 | . | TRBV7-9 | TRBD1 | TGTGCCAGCAGCTTCTGGGGGACAGGGCCCGTACACTACGAGCAGTACTTC | CASSFWGTGPVHYEQYF
TRBJ2-3 | . | TRBV2 | . | TGTGCCAGCAGCGGGGCCTTTCCTAGCACAGATACGCAGTATTTT | CASSGAFPSTDTQYF
TRBJ2-5 | . | TRBV20-1 | TRBD2 | TGCAGTGCTAGACCTAGCGGGGGCCTGTACCAAGAGACCCAGTACTTC | CSARPSGGLYQETQYF
TRBJ1-1 | few | TRBV7-9 | . | TGTGCCAGCAGCCGCCCCGGGACAACAAGGTTAACAACTGAAGCTTTCTTT | CASSRPGTTRLTTEAFF
TRBJ2-7 | . | TRBV4-1 | . | TGCGCCAGCAGCCAAGTGGGGCAGGGGAAGACGGGGGAGCAGTACTTC | CASSQVGQGKTGEQYF
TRBJ2-7 | . | TRBV12-3/TRBV12-4 | . | TGTGCCAGCAGTCCCGCCAGGGCCCGGAACGACGAGCAGTACTTC | CASSPARARNDEQYF
TRBJ1-5 | . | TRBV10-3 | . | TGTGCCATCAGGGACCCAACAAGCAGCAATCAGCCCCAGCATTTT | CAIRDPTSSNQPQHF
TRBJ2-1 | . | TRBV4-3 | TRBD2 | TGCGCCAGCAGCCAAGCAAGACTAGCGGGGGGCCAACAGTTCTTC | CASSQARLAGGQQFF
TRBJ2-6 | few | TRBV9 | TRBD1 | TGTGCCAGCAGCGCCGAGGGACAGGGTTCGTCTGGGGCCAACGTCCTGACTTTC | CASSAEGQGSSGANVLTF
TRBJ1-1 | few | TRBV4-3 | . | TGCGCCAGCAGCCAAGGACAGTTCAACACTGAAGCTTTCTTT | CASSQGQFNTEAFF
TRBJ2-2 | . | TRBV7-9 | TRBD1 | TGTGCCAGCAGCACGCCGGGACAGGGTCGCTTCGGGGAGCTGTTTTTT | CASSTPGQGRFGELFF
TRBJ2-4 | . | TRBV20-1 | . | TGCAGTGCTAGCTTTGGCATTCAGTACTTC | CSASFGIQYF
TRBJ2-1 | . | TRBV5-1 | . | TGCGCCAGCAGCTTGGGGGTTTCAGACCTTAATGAGCAGTTCTTC | CASSLGVSDLNEQFF
TRBJ2-3 | few | TRBV7-3 | TRBD2 | TGTGCCAGCAGCTTAGTCGGGGGGGCAGGAGATACGCAGTATTTT | CASSLVGGAGDTQYF
TRBJ2-1 | . | TRBV5-1 | . | TGCGCCAGCAGCTTGGGAGTTCCCCGGGACACATTCTACAATGAGCAGTTCTTC | CASSLGVPRDTFYNEQFF
TRBJ2-5 | . | TRBV12-3/TRBV12-4 | TRBD2 | TGTGCCAGCAGTACCCAACGGGGGGGACCCCAAGAGACCCAGTACTTC | CASSTQRGGPQETQYF
TRBJ2-7 | . | TRBV7-9 | TRBD1 | TGTGCCAGCAGCTTGGCCCGGGACAGGCCCTCCTACGAGCAGTACTTC | CASSLARDRPSYEQYF
TRBJ2-7 | . | TRBV5-1 | . | TGCGCCAGCAGCTTCGACAGGTCCCTCTCCTACGAGCAGTACTTC | CASSFDRSLSYEQYF
TRBJ2-1 | . | TRBV5-1 | . | TGCGCCAGCAGAACAGGGTCATGGGTCTACAATGAGCAGTTCTTC | CASRTGSWVYNEQFF
TRBJ2-5 | . | TRBV4-1 | TRBD1 | TGCGCCAGCAGCCAAGGTGACAGGGACCTTGAGACCCAGTACTTC | CASSQGDRDLETQYF